The 17 T cell receptor beta chains in this list originate from one sample, sequenced in a study of cytomegalovirus exposure and HLA in healthy donors. Repertoires were generated with immunoSEQ multiplex PCR, while TCRdb's copy carries only in-frame clones and drops some. The sample lists about 240,000 clones; more than 75% were seen once. The sample consisted of PBMCs. Receptors were obtained from a man aged 18 to 29 in good health and CMV-seronegative.

This clone was counted a single time. The chain combines TRBV6-5 with TRBJ2-2; TRBD2 aligns across 8 bases. The CDR3 totals 15 residues. V lost 8 bases, J lost 4 bases, and 9 bases stayed unmatched. The germline V gene encodes CDR1 MNHEY and CDR2 SVGAGI. In nucleotides, the CDR3 is TGTGCCAGCTGCAGGGATGCGGGGGGCACCGGGGAGCTGTTTTTT. Protein sequence: CASCRDAGGTGELFF.

This chain connects TRBV28 to TRBJ2-7, with D possibly TRBD2 on 6 matching bases. The CDR3 is 15 residues long. The ends were cut back, 5 bases at V and 3 bases at J, with 17 bases in the middle. Germline CDR1 reads MDHEN; CDR2 reads SYDVKM. This chain's CDR3 is CASSPPAGPNYEQYF. CDR3 nucleotides: TGTGCCAGCAGTCCCCCCGCGGGGCCCAACTACGAGCAGTACTTC.

The V call is TRBV5-1, the J call TRBJ2-1; 9 bases are a match to TRBD2. Germline values: CDR1 SGHRS, CDR2 YFSETQ. This CDR3 is 15 amino acids long. Trimming cost V 0 bases and J 10 bases; bases outside gene matches: 8. The CDR3 DNA reads as TGCGCCAGCAGCTTGGACGGAGTAGCGGGAGTGGAGCAGTTCTTC. As protein: CASSLDGVAGVEQFF.

The rearrangement uses TRBV4-2 and TRBJ2-3; possibly TRBD2 for D (6 bases). Germline-derived CDR1 and CDR2 are LGHNA and YNFKEQ. This CDR3 has 17 amino acids. Trimming pared 0 bases from V and 1 base from J, leaving 14 bases between. The DNA for the CDR3 is TGTGCCAGCAGCCAAGATAAACTAGCCCCTGGCACAGATACGCAGTATTTT. Translation gives CASSQDKLAPGTDTQYF.

This chain's CDR3 is CASSQAPSTGDTDTQYF. CDR3 DNA sequence: TGTGCCAGCAGCCAAGCCCCGTCTACGGGGGACACAGATACGCAGTATTTT. This sequence joins TRBV14 and TRBJ2-3; TRBD2 might be the D (6 bases). V was shortened by 1 base and J by 2 bases, with 16 bases between the two germline ends. Per the germline V gene, CDR1 is SGHDN and CDR2 is FVKESK. The CDR3 covers 17 residues.

The chain couples TRBV28 to TRBJ1-2; D perhaps matches TRBD1 (5 bases). The CDR3 sequence is 16 residues long. V lost 1 base and J lost 0, with 12 bases in between. Germline-derived CDR1 and CDR2 are MDHEN and SYDVKM. This CDR3 is CASSLYSPGSNYGYTF. CDR3 in DNA: TGTGCCAGCAGTTTATATAGCCCAGGGTCTAACTATGGCTACACCTTC.

This sequence joins TRBV5-4 and TRBJ1-2; 8 nucleotides align to TRBD1. The J segment lost 5 bases and the V segment lost 2 bases, leaving 8 bases of the junction unmatched. The CDR3 length is 15 residues. CDR1 and CDR2 (germline): SGHNT, YYREEE (reference sequence). The CDR3 loop reads CASSLAGGVRYGYTF. CDR3 nucleotide sequence: TGTGCCAGCAGCTTAGCAGGGGGCGTTCGTTATGGCTACACCTTC.

This clone was recorded a few times. V usage is TRBV4-2 and J usage is TRBJ1-1; tentative D call: TRBD1 (6 bases). Germline CDR1 reads LGHNA; CDR2 reads YNFKEQ. This CDR3 is 16 amino acids long. V was cut by 4 bases and J by 0 bases, with 15 bases left in between. In DNA, the CDR3 is TGTGCCAGCAGCCCCCGATTAGGACAGTTGAACACTGAAGCTTTCTTT. Protein product: CASSPRLGQLNTEAFF.

This clone was seen a single time. The chain joins TRBV13 to TRBJ2-3; no reliable D call. Between the trimmed V and J ends, which lost 1 base and 1 base, there was a span of 3 bases. CDR3 length equals 13 residues. Germline values: CDR1 PRHDT, CDR2 FYEKMQ (reference sequence). The CDR3 bases are TGTGCCAGCAGCTTAGCTGGCACAGATACGCAGTATTTT. The encoded protein is CASSLAGTDTQYF.

The V and J genes are TRBV15 and TRBJ1-3; D may be TRBD1 (5 bases). V lost 1 base and J 0 bases, leaving 13 bases between the germline ends. Germline V gives CDR1 LNHNV, CDR2 YYDKDF (reference sequence). This CDR3 has 17 residues. The CDR3 spells CATSRVRRGNSGNTIYF. As DNA, the CDR3 is TGTGCCACCAGCAGAGTGAGACGGGGGAACTCTGGAAACACCATATATTTT.

This chain uses TRBV6-1 with TRBJ2-3; D might be TRBD1 (5 bases). CDR1 MNHNS and CDR2 SASEGT come from the germline V gene. The CDR3 spans 14 residues. V gave up 0 bases and J gave up 14 bases, with 18 bases separating them. The CDR3 region is CASSEAQGLTKLYF. The CDR3 nucleotides are TGTGCCAGCAGTGAAGCCCAGGGCCTCACTAAACTGTATTTT.

This chain uses TRBV2 with TRBJ2-7, with D perhaps TRBD1 (6 bases). The CDR3 runs 12 residues. The germline CDR1 and CDR2 sequences are SNHLY and FYNNEI. V lost 7 bases, J lost 3 bases, and 10 bases lay in between. The CDR3 DNA reads TGTGCCAGCATCGAGGGGGACTACGAGCAGTACTTC. Translating it yields CASIEGDYEQYF.

This chain uses TRBV9 with TRBJ2-1; 8 bases map to TRBD2. Trimming at V came to 1 base and at J to 6 bases, leaving 6 bases not matched to a gene. The germline CDR1 and CDR2 sequences are SGDLS and YYNGEE. There are 15 residues in the CDR3. CDR3 in amino acids: CASSVYGGARNEQFF. CDR3 nucleotide sequence: TGTGCCAGCAGCGTATACGGGGGGGCTCGCAATGAGCAGTTCTTC.

The chain recombines TRBV18 with TRBJ2-7; D perhaps matches TRBD1 (6 bases). Germline CDR1 is KGHSH and CDR2 is LQKENI. The CDR3 length is 16 residues. V lost 3 bases and J 2 bases, leaving 17 bases between the germline ends. The CDR3 sequence is CASSPPRTGFPYEQYF. CDR3 DNA: TGTGCCAGCTCACCCCCCCGAACAGGGTTCCCCTACGAGCAGTACTTC.

The chain has TRBV4-1 and TRBJ1-5; the match to TRBD1 covers 7 bases. CDR1 is MGHRA, CDR2 YSYEKL, per germline. There are 19 residues in the CDR3. V dropped 6 bases and J dropped 0; count of bases not matched to a gene: 17. The CDR3 here is CASSPRQYGTENSNQPQHF. The CDR3 DNA reads TGCGCCAGCAGTCCAAGACAGTATGGGACAGAAAATAGCAATCAGCCCCAGCATTTT.

The rearrangement links TRBV15 to TRBJ1-5, with a possible D match to TRBD1 (6 bases). CDR1 and CDR2 from the germline V gene are LNHNV and YYDKDF (reference sequence). This CDR3 contains 15 residues. The V end was cut by 5 bases, the J end by 7 bases, with 18 bases between. CDR3 bases: TGTGCCACCAGCGGCAACAGGGAGCAGCGCCAGCCCCAGCATTTT. The encoded protein is CATSGNREQRQPQHF.

The V and J genes are TRBV4-1 and TRBJ2-1; 10 bases map to TRBD1. The CDR3 runs 16 residues. CDR1 MGHRA and CDR2 YSYEKL come from the germline V gene. The ends lost 2 bases at V and 7 bases at J; junction bases unmatched: 8. The CDR3 DNA sequence: TGCGCCAGCAGCCAATCGGACAGGGGGATACGGAATGAGCAGTTCTTC. Amino acids: CASSQSDRGIRNEQFF.